The rows below give T cell receptor beta chains drawn from one sample of a study of sequential checkpoint blockade in melanoma. TCRdb keeps only in-frame clones here, not all; method: immunoSEQ multiplex PCR. The table includes around 9,100 clones, about three quarters detected once. The specimen comprised CD8+ T cells sorted from blood (inferred from file names), sampled from a patient given nivolumab and ipilimumab in sequence. The receptors shown here come from a human donor with melanoma. Each CDR3 is given without its conserved first and last residue. Fields, in order: V gene, J gene, CDR3 protein.

v_call: TRBV27
j_call: TRBJ2-1
cdr3_aa: ASSRLAGASYNEQF

v_call: TRBV27
j_call: TRBJ2-1
cdr3_aa: ASSPKGGIYNEQF

v_call: TRBV27
j_call: TRBJ1-1
cdr3_aa: ASSRGTGRLDTEAF

v_call: TRBV7-8
j_call: TRBJ2-1
cdr3_aa: ASSPRTSGSAYNEQF

v_call: TRBV6-5
j_call: TRBJ2-2
cdr3_aa: ASSYPSGVTTGELF

v_call: TRBV19
j_call: TRBJ2-1
cdr3_aa: ASSTTGWNEQF

v_call: TRBV7-8
j_call: TRBJ2-1
cdr3_aa: ASSLIAGDNEQF

v_call: TRBV30
j_call: TRBJ2-3
cdr3_aa: AWSGLWRGSTDTQY

v_call: TRBV5-4
j_call: TRBJ2-5
cdr3_aa: ASSLEQKTQY

v_call: TRBV9
j_call: TRBJ2-2
cdr3_aa: ASSVAGVGDRGGTGELF

v_call: TRBV4-1
j_call: TRBJ2-1
cdr3_aa: ASSSGLASNEQF

v_call: TRBV7-8
j_call: TRBJ2-1
cdr3_aa: ASVLKPGLTVDEQF

v_call: TRBV6-5
j_call: TRBJ2-1
cdr3_aa: ASSGLGSYNEQF

v_call: TRBV4-1
j_call: TRBJ2-1
cdr3_aa: ASSFNTGEQF

v_call: TRBV9
j_call: TRBJ1-3
cdr3_aa: ASSVWGGRNTIY

v_call: TRBV4-2
j_call: TRBJ1-3
cdr3_aa: ASSQMGQGAFSGNTIY

v_call: TRBV4-3
j_call: TRBJ2-5
cdr3_aa: ASSQDSYRREGETQY

v_call: TRBV6-4
j_call: TRBJ2-2
cdr3_aa: ASSDSPTTSGELF

v_call: TRBV28
j_call: TRBJ2-5
cdr3_aa: ASNPRVFKETQY

v_call: TRBV2
j_call: TRBJ2-1
cdr3_aa: ASTPLAGDNEQF

v_call: TRBV19
j_call: NA
cdr3_aa: ASNTGGQGYEQY

v_call: TRBV19
j_call: TRBJ1-5
cdr3_aa: ASSIRGDGRQPQH

v_call: TRBV15
j_call: TRBJ2-1
cdr3_aa: ATSRVTGDYNEQF

v_call: TRBV19
j_call: TRBJ2-7
cdr3_aa: ASSIKTDYEQY

v_call: TRBV9
j_call: TRBJ2-1
cdr3_aa: ASSVATGTGGHDEQF

v_call: TRBV7-8
j_call: TRBJ2-7
cdr3_aa: ASSLPAGGYEQY

v_call: TRBV30
j_call: TRBJ1-4
cdr3_aa: AWSEGGLDNEKLF

v_call: TRBV6-5
j_call: TRBJ2-5
cdr3_aa: ASSYETSAFQETQY

v_call: TRBV5-6
j_call: TRBJ2-7
cdr3_aa: ASSPGQGVPYEQY

v_call: TRBV5-1
j_call: TRBJ2-3
cdr3_aa: ASIRTSGSTDTQY

v_call: TRBV6-1
j_call: TRBJ2-3
cdr3_aa: ASRESGGHTDTQY

v_call: TRBV2
j_call: TRBJ2-7
cdr3_aa: ASSEWGGRVYEQY

v_call: TRBV6-1
j_call: TRBJ1-2
cdr3_aa: ASSSAGSPGGYT

v_call: TRBV5-1
j_call: TRBJ2-2
cdr3_aa: ASSPEGRSTGELF

v_call: TRBV27
j_call: TRBJ2-7
cdr3_aa: ASSLRGYEQY

v_call: TRBV5-1
j_call: TRBJ1-3
cdr3_aa: ASSLPDISGNTIY

v_call: TRBV4-3
j_call: TRBJ1-6
cdr3_aa: ASSQVMGGDSPLH

v_call: TRBV5-4
j_call: TRBJ2-7
cdr3_aa: ASGPGQGAYEQY

v_call: TRBV12-5
j_call: TRBJ2-1
cdr3_aa: ASASPTLAYNEQF

v_call: TRBV15
j_call: TRBJ1-6
cdr3_aa: ATSGSDVADSPLH

v_call: TRBV19
j_call: NA
cdr3_aa: ASSAGTGGYEQY